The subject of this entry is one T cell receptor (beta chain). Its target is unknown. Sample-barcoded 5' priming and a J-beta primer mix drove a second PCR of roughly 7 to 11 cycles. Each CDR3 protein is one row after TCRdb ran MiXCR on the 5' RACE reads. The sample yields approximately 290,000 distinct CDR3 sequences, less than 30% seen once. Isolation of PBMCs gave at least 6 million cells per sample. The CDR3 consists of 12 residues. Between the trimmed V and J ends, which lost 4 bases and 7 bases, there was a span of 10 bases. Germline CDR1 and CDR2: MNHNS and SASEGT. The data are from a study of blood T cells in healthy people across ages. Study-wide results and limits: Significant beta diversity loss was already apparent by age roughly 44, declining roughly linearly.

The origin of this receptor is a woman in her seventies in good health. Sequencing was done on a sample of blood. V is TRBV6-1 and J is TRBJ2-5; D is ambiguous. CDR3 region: CASSAGLWTQYF. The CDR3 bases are TGTGCCAGCAGTGCGGGTTTATGGACCCAGTACTTC.